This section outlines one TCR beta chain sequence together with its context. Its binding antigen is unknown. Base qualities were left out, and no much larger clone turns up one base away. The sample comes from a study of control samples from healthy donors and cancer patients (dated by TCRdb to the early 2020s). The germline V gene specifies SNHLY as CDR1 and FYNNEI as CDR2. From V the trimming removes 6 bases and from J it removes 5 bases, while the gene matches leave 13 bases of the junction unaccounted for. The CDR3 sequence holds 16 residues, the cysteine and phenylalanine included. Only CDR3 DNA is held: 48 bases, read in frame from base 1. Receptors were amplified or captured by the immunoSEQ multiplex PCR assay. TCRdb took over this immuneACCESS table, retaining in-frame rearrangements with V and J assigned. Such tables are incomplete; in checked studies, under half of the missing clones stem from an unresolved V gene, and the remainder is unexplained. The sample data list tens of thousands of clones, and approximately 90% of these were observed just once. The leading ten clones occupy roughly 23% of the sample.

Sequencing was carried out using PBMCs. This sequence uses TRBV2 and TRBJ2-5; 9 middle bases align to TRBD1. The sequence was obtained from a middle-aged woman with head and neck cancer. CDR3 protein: CASSPNRGPLGETQYF. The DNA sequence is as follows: TGTGCCAGCAGCCCAAACAGGGGGCCACTTGGGGAGACCCAGTACTTC. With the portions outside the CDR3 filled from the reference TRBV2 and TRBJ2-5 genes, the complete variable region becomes EPEVTQTPSHQVTQMGQEVILRCVPISNHLYFYWYRQILGQKVEFLVSFYNNEISEKSEIFDDQFSVERPDGSNFTLKIRSTKLEDSAMYFCASSPNRGPLGETQYFGPGTRLLVL.